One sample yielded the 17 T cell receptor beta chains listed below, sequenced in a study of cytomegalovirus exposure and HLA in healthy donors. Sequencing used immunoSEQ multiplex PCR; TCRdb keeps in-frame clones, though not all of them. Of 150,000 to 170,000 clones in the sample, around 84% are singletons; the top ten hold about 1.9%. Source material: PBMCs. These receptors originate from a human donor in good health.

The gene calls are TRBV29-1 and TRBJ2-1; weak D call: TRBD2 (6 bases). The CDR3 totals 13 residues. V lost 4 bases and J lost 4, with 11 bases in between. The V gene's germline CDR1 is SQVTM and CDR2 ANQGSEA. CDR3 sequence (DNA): TGCAGCGTTGGTGGGACTTCTTACAATGAGCAGTTCTTC. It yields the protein CSVGGTSYNEQFF.

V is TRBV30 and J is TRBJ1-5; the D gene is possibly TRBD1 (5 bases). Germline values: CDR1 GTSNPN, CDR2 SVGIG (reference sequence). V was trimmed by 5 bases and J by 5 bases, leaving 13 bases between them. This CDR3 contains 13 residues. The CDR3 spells CAWCQGSDQPQHF. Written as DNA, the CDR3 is TGTGCCTGGTGCCAGGGTTCGGATCAGCCCCAGCATTTT. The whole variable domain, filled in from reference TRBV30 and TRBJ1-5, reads SQTIHQWPATLVQPVGSPLSLECTVEGTSNPNLYWYRQAAGRGLQLLFYSVGIGQISSEVPQNLSASRPQDRQFILSSKKLLLSDSGFYLCAWCQGSDQPQHFGDGTRLSIL.

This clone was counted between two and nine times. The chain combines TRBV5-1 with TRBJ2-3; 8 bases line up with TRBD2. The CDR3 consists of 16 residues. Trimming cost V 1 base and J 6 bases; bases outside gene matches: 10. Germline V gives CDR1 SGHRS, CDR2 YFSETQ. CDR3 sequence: CASSLQVAGLGDTQYF. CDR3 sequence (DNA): TGCGCCAGCAGCTTGCAAGTAGCGGGGCTGGGGGATACGCAGTATTTT.

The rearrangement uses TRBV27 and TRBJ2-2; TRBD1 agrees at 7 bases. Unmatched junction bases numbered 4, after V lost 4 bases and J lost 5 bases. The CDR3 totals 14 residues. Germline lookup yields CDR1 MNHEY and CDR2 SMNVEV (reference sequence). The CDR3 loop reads CASSSGRGTGELFF. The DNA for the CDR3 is TGTGCCAGCAGTTCAGGCAGGGGGACCGGGGAGCTGTTTTTT.

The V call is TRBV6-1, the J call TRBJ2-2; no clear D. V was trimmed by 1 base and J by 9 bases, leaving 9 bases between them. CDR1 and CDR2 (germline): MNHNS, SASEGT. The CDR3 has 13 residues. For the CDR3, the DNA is TGTGCCAGCAGTGAAGGGGCTGGGCGGGAGCTGTTTTTT. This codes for CASSEGAGRELFF.

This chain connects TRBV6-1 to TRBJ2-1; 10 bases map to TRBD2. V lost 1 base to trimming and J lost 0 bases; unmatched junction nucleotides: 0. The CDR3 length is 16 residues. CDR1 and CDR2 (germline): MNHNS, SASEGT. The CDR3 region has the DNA TGTGCCAGCAGTGAAGTAGCGGGAGGCTCCTACAATGAGCAGTTCTTC. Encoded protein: CASSEVAGGSYNEQFF.

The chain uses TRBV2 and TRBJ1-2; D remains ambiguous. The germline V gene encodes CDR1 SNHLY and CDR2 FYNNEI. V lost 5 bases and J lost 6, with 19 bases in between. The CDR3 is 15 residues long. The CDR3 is CASSTRPGAGNGYTF. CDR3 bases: TGTGCCAGCAGTACAAGACCGGGCGCGGGCAATGGCTACACCTTC.

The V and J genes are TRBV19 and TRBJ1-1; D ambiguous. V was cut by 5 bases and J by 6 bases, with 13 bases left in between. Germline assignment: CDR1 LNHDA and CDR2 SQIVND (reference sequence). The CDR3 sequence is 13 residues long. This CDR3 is CASSGLPRSEAFF. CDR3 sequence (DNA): TGTGCCAGTAGTGGACTCCCCCGATCTGAAGCTTTCTTT.

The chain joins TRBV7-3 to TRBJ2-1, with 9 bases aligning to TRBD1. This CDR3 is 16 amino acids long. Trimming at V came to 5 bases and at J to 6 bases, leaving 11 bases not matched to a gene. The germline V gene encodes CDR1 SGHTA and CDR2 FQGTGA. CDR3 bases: TGTGCCAGCAGCGGACGTGACAGGGGGAGGGCCAATGAGCAGTTCTTC. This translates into CASSGRDRGRANEQFF.

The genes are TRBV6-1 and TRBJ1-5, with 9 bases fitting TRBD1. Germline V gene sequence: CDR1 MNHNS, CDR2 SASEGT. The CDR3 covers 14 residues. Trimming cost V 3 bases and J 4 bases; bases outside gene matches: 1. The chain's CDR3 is CASSEGQGNQPQHF. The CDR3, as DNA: TGTGCCAGCAGTGAGGGACAGGGAAATCAGCCCCAGCATTTT.

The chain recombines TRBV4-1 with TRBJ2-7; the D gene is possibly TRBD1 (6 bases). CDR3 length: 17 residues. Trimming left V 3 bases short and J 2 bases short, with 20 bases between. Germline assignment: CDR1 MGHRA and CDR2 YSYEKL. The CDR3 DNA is TGCGCCAGCAGCCAGGAGAGCGATTCGGGACACCCCTACGAGCAGTACTTC. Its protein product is CASSQESDSGHPYEQYF.

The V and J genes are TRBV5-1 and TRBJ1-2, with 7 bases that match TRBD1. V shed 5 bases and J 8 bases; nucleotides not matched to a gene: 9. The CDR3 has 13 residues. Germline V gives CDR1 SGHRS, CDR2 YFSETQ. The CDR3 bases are TGCGCCAGCAGTTATGACAGGGCCAGAGGCTACACCTTC. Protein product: CASSYDRARGYTF.

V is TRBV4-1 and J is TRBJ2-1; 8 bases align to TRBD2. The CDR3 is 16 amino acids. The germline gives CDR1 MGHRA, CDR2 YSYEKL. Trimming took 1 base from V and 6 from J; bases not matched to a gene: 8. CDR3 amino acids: CASSQVGTSGFNEQFF. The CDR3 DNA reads TGCGCCAGCAGCCAAGTAGGTACTAGCGGCTTCAATGAGCAGTTCTTC.

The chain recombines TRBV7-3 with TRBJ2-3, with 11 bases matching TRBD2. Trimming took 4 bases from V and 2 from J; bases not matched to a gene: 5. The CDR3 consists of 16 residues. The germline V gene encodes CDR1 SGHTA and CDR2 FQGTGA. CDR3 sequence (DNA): TGTGCCAGCAGCTGGGGGACTAGCGGCTACACAGATACGCAGTATTTT. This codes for CASSWGTSGYTDTQYF.

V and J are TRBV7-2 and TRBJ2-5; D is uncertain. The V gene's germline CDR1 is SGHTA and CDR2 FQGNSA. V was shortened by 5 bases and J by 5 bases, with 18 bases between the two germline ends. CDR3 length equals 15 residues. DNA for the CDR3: TGTGCCAGCAGCCCACCCGCGGCAAGTAGGGAGACCCAGTACTTC. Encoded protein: CASSPPAASRETQYF. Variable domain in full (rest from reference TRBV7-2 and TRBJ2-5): GAGVSQSPSNKVTEKGKDVELRCDPISGHTALYWYRQSLGQGLEFLIYFQGNSAPDKSGLPSDRFSAERTGGSVSTLTIQRTQQEDSAVYLCASSPPAASRETQYFGPGTRLLVL.

The CDR3 spells CAWSIIREETYNEQFF. The CDR3 DNA follows: TGTGCCTGGAGTATCATCCGGGAGGAAACCTACAATGAGCAGTTCTTC. This chain links TRBV30 with TRBJ2-1, with TRBD2 matching over 7 bases. Germline values: CDR1 GTSNPN, CDR2 SVGIG (reference sequence). Germline trimming cut 2 bases from V and 2 bases from J; bases unmatched to any gene: 9. The CDR3 consists of 16 residues.

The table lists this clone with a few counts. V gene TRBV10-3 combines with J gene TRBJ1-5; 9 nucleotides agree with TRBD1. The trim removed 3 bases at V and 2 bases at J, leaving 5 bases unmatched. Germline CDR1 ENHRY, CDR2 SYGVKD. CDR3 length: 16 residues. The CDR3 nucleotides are TGTGCCATCAGTGAACAAACAGGGGGCCGCAATCAGCCCCAGCATTTT. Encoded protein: CAISEQTGGRNQPQHF.